This is a list of T cell receptor beta chains from one sample in a study of high-grade serous ovarian cancer treatment subgroups. Profiled with immunoSEQ multiplex PCR; TCRdb holds only in-frame clones, not every one. The table shows roughly 3,000 clones, with 50% to 70% occurring only once. Sequenced sample: tumor tissue. The receptors come from a human donor with high-grade serous ovarian cancer. Both conserved end residues are part of each CDR3. Where a row states a size, it is once, few, many or the class of an expanded clone; other rows omit it.

j_gene: TRBJ1-2; len: 12; abundance: NA; v_gene: TRBV14; CDR3aa: CASSPLGDGYTF
j_gene: TRBJ2-2; len: 15; abundance: NA; v_gene: TRBV27; CDR3aa: CASSLEGLPTGELFF
j_gene: TRBJ1-5; len: 16; abundance: few; v_gene: TRBV19; CDR3aa: CASSPSRYFSNQPQHF
j_gene: TRBJ1-2; len: 15; abundance: NA; v_gene: TRBV30; CDR3aa: CAWSVRGATNYGYTF
j_gene: TRBJ1-5; len: 13; abundance: few; v_gene: TRBV2; CDR3aa: CASALGGFQPQHF
j_gene: TRBJ2-1; len: 13; abundance: NA; v_gene: TRBV19; CDR3aa: CASRGSSYNEQFF
j_gene: TRBJ2-1; len: 14; abundance: few; v_gene: TRBV7-9; CDR3aa: CASSLGGQFYEQFF
j_gene: TRBJ2-7; len: 14; abundance: NA; v_gene: TRBV30; CDR3aa: CAWSEGGQSYEQYF
j_gene: TRBJ1-3; len: 12; abundance: NA; v_gene: TRBV9; CDR3aa: CASSGYGELVYF
j_gene: TRBJ2-7; len: 14; abundance: NA; v_gene: TRBV2; CDR3aa: CASRGQGAIHEQYF
j_gene: TRBJ1-1; len: 14; abundance: NA; v_gene: TRBV4-1; CDR3aa: CASSQGALNTEAFF
j_gene: TRBJ2-7; len: 16; abundance: NA; v_gene: TRBV19; CDR3aa: CASSTPRLNPSYEQYF
j_gene: TRBJ2-7; len: 13; abundance: few; v_gene: TRBV11-3; CDR3aa: CASSLAVSYEQYF
j_gene: TRBJ1-2; len: 14; abundance: NA; v_gene: TRBV6-5; CDR3aa: CASSPRTGGDGYTF
j_gene: TRBJ2-3; len: 13; abundance: NA; v_gene: TRBV30; CDR3aa: CAWSVSGGYTQYF
j_gene: TRBJ1-2; len: 16; abundance: NA; v_gene: TRBV23-1; CDR3aa: CASSQSDSPTNYGYTF
j_gene: TRBJ2-3; len: 15; abundance: large; v_gene: TRBV10-3; CDR3aa: CAIAPEVGGGDTQYF
j_gene: TRBJ1-6; len: 15; abundance: NA; v_gene: TRBV30; CDR3aa: CAWTRGDSYNSPLHF
j_gene: TRBJ1-5; len: 13; abundance: few; v_gene: TRBV2; CDR3aa: CASRRQGDQPQHF
j_gene: TRBJ2-3; len: 15; abundance: NA; v_gene: TRBV30; CDR3aa: CASARALRDTDTQYF
j_gene: TRBJ1-2; len: 15; abundance: NA; v_gene: TRBV9; CDR3aa: CASTSPDRGYNGYTF
j_gene: TRBJ2-5; len: 13; abundance: medium-sized; v_gene: TRBV19; CDR3aa: CASSIIWQETQYF